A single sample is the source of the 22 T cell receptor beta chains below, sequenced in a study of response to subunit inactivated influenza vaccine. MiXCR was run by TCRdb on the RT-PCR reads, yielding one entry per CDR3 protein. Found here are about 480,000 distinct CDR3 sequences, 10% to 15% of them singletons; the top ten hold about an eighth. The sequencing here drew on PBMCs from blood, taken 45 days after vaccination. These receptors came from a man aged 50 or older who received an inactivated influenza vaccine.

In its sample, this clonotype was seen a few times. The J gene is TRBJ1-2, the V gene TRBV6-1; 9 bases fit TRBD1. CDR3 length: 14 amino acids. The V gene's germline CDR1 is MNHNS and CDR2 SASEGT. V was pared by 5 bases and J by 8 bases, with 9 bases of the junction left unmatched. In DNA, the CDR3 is TGTGCCAGCAGTAAAGGGACAGGGCCTCCCGGCTACACCTTC. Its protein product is CASSKGTGPPGYTF.

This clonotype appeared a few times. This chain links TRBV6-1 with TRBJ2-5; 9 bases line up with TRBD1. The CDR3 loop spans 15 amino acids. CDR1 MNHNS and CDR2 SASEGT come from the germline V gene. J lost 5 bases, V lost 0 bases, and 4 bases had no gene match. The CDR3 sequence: CASSEARTGVETQYF. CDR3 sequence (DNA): TGTGCCAGCAGTGAAGCGCGGACAGGGGTGGAGACCCAGTACTTC.

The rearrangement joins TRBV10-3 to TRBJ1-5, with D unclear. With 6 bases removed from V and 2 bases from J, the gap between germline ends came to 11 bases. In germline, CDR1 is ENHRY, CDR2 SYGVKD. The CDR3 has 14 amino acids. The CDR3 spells CAISQEFRNQPQHF. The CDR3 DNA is TGTGCCATCAGCCAGGAGTTTCGCAATCAGCCCCAGCATTTT.

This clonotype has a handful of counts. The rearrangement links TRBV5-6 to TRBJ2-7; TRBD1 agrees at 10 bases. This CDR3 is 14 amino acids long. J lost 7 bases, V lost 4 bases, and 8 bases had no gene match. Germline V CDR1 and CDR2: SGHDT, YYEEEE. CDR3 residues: CASSTADRGPEQYF. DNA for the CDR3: TGTGCCAGCAGCACAGCCGACAGGGGGCCGGAGCAGTACTTC.

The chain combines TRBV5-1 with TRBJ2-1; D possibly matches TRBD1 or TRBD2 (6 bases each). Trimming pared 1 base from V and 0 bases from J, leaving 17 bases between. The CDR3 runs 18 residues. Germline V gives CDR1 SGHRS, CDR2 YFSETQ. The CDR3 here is CASSLTGAPSSSYNEQFF. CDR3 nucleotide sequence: TGCGCCAGCAGCTTGACGGGGGCCCCCTCAAGCTCCTACAATGAGCAGTTCTTC.

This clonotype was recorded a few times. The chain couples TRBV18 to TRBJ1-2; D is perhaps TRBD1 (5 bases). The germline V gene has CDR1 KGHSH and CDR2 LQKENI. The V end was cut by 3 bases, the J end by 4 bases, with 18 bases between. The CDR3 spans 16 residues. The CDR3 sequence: CASSPGHSRAFYGYTF. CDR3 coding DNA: TGTGCCAGCTCACCGGGGCATTCGAGGGCGTTCTATGGCTACACCTTC. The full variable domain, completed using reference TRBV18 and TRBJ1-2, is NAGVMQNPRHLVRRRGQEARLRCSPMKGHSHVYWYRQLPEEGLKFMVYLQKENIIDESGMPKERFSAEFPKEGPSILRIQQVVRGDSAAYFCASSPGHSRAFYGYTFGSGTRLTVV.

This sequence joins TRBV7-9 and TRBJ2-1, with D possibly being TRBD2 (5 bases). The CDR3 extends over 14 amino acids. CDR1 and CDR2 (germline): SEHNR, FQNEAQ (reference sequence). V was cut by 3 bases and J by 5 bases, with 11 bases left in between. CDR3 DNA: TGTGCCAGCAGCTTCGGACTGGATGACAATGAGCAGTTCTTC. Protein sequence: CASSFGLDDNEQFF.

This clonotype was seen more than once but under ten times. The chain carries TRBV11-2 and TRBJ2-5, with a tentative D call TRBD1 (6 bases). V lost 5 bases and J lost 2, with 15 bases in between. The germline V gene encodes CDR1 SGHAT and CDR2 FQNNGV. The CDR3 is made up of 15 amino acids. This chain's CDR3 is CASSPRTANQETQYF. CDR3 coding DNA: TGTGCCAGCAGCCCTCGGACAGCTAATCAAGAGACCCAGTACTTC. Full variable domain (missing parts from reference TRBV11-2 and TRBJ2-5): EAGVAQSPRYKIIEKRQSVAFWCNPISGHATLYWYQQILGQGPKLLIQFQNNGVVDDSQLPKDRFSAERLKGVDSTLKIQPAKLEDSAVYLCASSPRTANQETQYFGPGTRLLVL.

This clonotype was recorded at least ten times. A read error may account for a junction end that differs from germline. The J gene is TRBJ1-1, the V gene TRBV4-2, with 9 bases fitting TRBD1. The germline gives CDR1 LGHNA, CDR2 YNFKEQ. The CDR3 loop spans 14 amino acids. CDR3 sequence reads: CASSQGQGNTEAFF. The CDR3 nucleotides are TGCGCCAGCAGCCAAGGACAGGGGAATACTGAAGCTTTCTTT.

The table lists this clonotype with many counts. CDR3 coding DNA: TGTGCCAGCAGAGGAGGGACTAGCGGGGATACGCAGTATTTT. Protein product: CASRGGTSGDTQYF. The chain carries TRBV7-9 and TRBJ2-3; 12 bases map to TRBD2. CDR1 and CDR2 (germline): SEHNR, FQNEAQ (reference sequence). The CDR3 consists of 14 residues. V lost 6 bases, J lost 6 bases, and 4 bases stayed unmatched.

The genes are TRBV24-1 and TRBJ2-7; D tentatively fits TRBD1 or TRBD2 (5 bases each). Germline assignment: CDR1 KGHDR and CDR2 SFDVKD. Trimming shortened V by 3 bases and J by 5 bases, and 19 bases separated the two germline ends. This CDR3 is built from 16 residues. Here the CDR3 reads CATSDAGTAPPHEQYF. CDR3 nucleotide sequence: TGTGCCACCAGTGATGCTGGGACGGCCCCTCCGCACGAGCAGTACTTC.

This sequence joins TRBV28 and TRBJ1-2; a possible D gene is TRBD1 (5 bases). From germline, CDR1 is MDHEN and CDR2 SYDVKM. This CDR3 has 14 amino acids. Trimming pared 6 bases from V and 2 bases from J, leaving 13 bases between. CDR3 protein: CASRPGPLNYGYTF. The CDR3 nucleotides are TGTGCCAGCAGACCGGGACCACTCAACTATGGCTACACCTTC.

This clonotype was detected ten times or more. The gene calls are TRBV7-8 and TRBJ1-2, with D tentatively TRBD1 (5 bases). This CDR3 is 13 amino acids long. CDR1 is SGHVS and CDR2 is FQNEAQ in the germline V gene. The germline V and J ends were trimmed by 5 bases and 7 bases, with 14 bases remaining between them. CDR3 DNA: TGTGCCAGCAGCACCGGGGGGTACGGTGGCTACACCTTC. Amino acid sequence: CASSTGGYGGYTF.

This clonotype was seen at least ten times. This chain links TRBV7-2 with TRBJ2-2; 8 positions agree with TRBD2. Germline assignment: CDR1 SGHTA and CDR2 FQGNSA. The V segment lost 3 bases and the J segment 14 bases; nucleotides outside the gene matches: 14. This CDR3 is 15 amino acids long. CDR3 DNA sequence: TGTGCCAGCAGCTTGCGGACTAGCCGAGGGGATTCTCTGTTTTTT. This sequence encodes CASSLRTSRGDSLFF.

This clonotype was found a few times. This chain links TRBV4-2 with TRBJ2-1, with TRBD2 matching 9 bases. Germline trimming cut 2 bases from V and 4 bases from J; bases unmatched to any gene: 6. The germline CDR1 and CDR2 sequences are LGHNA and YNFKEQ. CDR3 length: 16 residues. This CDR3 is CASSQQGLANYNEQFF. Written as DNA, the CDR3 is TGTGCCAGCAGCCAACAAGGACTAGCGAATTACAATGAGCAGTTCTTC.

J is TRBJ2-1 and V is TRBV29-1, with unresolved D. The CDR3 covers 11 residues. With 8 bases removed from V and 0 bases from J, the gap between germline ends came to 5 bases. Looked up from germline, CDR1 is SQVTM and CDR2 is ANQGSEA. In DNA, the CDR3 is TGCAGCATCAGCTCCTACAATGAGCAGTTCTTC. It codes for CSISSYNEQFF.

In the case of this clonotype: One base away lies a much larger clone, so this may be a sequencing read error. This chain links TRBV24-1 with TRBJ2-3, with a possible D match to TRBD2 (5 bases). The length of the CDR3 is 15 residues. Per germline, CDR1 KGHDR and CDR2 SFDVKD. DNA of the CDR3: TGTACCACCAGTGATTCAAGAATTGGACTAGATACGCAGTATTTT. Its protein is CTTSDSRIGLDTQYF.

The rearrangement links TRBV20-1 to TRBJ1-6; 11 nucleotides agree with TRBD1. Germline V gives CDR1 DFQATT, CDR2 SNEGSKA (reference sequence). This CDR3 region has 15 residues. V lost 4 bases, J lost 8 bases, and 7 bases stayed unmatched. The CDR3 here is CSAKRTGGAYSPLHF. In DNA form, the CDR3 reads TGCAGTGCTAAGCGGACAGGGGGCGCTTATTCACCCCTCCACTTT.

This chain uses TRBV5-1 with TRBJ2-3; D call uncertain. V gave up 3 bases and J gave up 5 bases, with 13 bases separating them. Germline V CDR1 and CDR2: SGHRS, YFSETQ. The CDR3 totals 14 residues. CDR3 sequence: CASSSNLPEDTQYF. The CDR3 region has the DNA TGCGCCAGCAGCTCCAACCTGCCCGAAGATACGCAGTATTTT.

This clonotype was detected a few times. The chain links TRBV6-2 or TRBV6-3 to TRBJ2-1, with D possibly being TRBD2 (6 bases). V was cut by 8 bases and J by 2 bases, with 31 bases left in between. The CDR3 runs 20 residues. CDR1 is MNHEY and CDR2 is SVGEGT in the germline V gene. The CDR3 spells CASYGVKGQGDGGAYNEQFF. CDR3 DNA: TGTGCCAGCTATGGAGTTAAGGGGCAGGGAGACGGGGGAGCCTACAATGAGCAGTTCTTC.

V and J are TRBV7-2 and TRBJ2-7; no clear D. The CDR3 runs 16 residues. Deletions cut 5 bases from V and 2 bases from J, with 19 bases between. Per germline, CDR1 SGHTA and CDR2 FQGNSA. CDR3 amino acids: CASSPRTGVTPYEQYF. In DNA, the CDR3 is TGTGCCAGCAGCCCTAGAACGGGCGTGACCCCCTACGAGCAGTACTTC.

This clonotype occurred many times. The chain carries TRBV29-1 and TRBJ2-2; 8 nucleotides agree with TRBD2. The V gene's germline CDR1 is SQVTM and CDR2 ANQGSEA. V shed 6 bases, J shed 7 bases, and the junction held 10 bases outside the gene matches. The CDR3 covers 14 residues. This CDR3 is CSVPQGGRHGELFF. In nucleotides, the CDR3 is TGCAGCGTCCCCCAAGGCGGGAGGCACGGGGAGCTGTTTTTT.